What follows describes a single T cell receptor beta chain. The sample comes from a study of blood T cell repertoires in COVID-19. Study background: Spain, Italy and the United States supplied samples that represented acute and convalescent COVID-19.

TCRdb's table, derived via immunoSEQ multiplex PCR, lists solely in-frame clones and lacks some. Here the sample spans 36,000 or so clones, about nine tenths being singletons. With 4 bases clipped from V and 8 bases from J, the junction kept 12 bases outside the gene matches. Germline V gives CDR1 MGHRA, CDR2 YSYEKL. The CDR3 sequence is 16 residues long. This TCR was recovered from a human donor in a cohort sampled during active COVID-19. This sequence joins TRBV4-1 and TRBJ1-4; TRBD1 matches at 8 bases. The sequenced sample consisted of peripheral blood. The chain's CDR3 is CASSRGQQGAEEKLFF. The CDR3 DNA follows: TGCGCCAGCAGCCGGGGCCAGCAGGGGGCTGAGGAAAAACTGTTTTTT.